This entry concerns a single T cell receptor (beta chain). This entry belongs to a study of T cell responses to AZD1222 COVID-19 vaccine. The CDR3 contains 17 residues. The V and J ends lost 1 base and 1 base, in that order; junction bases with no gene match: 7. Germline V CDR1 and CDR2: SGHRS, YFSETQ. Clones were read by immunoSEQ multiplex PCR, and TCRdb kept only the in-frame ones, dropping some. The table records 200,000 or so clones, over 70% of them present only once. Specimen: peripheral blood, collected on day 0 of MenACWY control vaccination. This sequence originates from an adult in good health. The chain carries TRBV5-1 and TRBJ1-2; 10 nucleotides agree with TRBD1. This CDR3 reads CASSLSGTGADNYGYTF. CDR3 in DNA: TGCGCCAGCAGCTTGTCTGGGACAGGGGCGGATAACTATGGCTACACCTTC.